The clone carrying this T cell receptor (beta chain) came up once. This entry comes from a study of blood T cell repertoires in COVID-19. Germline V gene sequence: CDR1 SEHNR, CDR2 FQNEAQ (reference sequence). The CDR3 has 14 residues. Between the trimmed V and J ends, which lost 5 bases and 7 bases, there was a span of 15 bases. The assay was immunoSEQ multiplex PCR, and TCRdb's table has in-frame clones only and misses some. The sample shows about 180,000 clones, approximately 90% of them seen only once. The source is a man between 18 and 29 years old who had recovered from COVID-19. The sample was peripheral blood. The genes are TRBV7-9 and TRBJ2-1, with a weak D call TRBD1 (7 bases). The DNA of the CDR3 is TGTGCCAGCAGCATCAGACAGGGAGGAAATGAGCAGTTCTTC. Translating gives CASSIRQGGNEQFF.